The T cell receptor (beta chain) described here comes from a study of T cell responses to AZD1222 COVID-19 vaccine. Whole-study findings and limits: The span of vaccine-associated CD4 TCRs extended across spike, with dominance at 160-218 and 743-854. Donors were mostly white British, more females; clonal diversity possibly underestimated.

V lost 9 bases to trimming and J lost 4 bases, with 18 bases between them. The V gene's germline CDR1 is KGHDR and CDR2 SFDVKD. This CDR3 comprises 15 residues. TCRdb's table, derived via immunoSEQ multiplex PCR, lists solely in-frame clones and lacks some. This sample yields roughly 80,000 clones, of which about 90% are seen a single time; 4.5% belongs to the top ten. Comments on this clone: Its antigen remains unknown.

The chain carries TRBV24-1 and TRBJ1-5, with D unresolved. This TCR was recovered from an adult in good health. Sequences were derived from peripheral blood, sampled on day 0 of MenACWY control vaccination. The DNA of the CDR3 is TGTGCCACCCGTGCAACGAGGGCCACTAATCAGCCCCAGCATTTT. Translation: CATRATRATNQPQHF.